This TCR beta chain appears in the sequencing data of a study of blood T cell repertoires in COVID-19 (TCRdb year 2020). Broadly, across the study: The collaborator samples originated in the United States, Italy and Spain and spanned the acute and convalescent phases of COVID-19. The repertoires were made available in a free public database intended to serve as a resource for research on the immune response to SARS-CoV-2. The material from the prospective study consisted of cDNA or gDNA derived from T cells, B-cell-depleted T cells, or PBMCs. The sample metadata nearly always contained a de-identified subject ID, COVID-19 status, age in years and sex. HLA class I and class II types, where available, came from metadata supplied by the sample provider rather than from assay-based typing. Samples were obtained from the ongoing ImmuneRACE study (first 160 participants) and from 1,254 subjects provided by 6 global collaborators. Subjects who had been exposed to COVID-19, were actively infected with it, or had recovered from it provided the deeply sampled blood TCRbeta repertoires that made up the dataset. General findings and caveats noted by the study authors: How much clinical and demographic metadata was included differed by source and by participant, and the metadata was provided uncurated.

Concerning this clone: What antigen it recognizes has not been identified. Base qualities are not provided; no much larger clone lies one nucleotide away.

CDR3 length: 14 amino acids, cysteine to phenylalanine. Just CDR3 DNA is preserved here, 42 bases in frame from base 1. The germline V gene (reference sequence) specifies GTSNPN as CDR1 and SVGIG as CDR2. V was cut back by 4 bases and J by 9 bases, leaving a gap of 16 bases between them. TCRbeta CDR3 regions were amplified from genomic DNA using the immunoSEQ Assay, a bias-controlled multiplex PCR. In the paper's pipeline: Within the assay, amplification of reference gene primers was used to estimate how many nucleated cells each sample contained. To quantify the absolute abundance of each unique TCRbeta CDR3 rearrangement, sequence reads were collapsed and filtered. For each sample, productive Simpson clonality was calculated by taking the square root of Simpson's diversity index across productive rearrangements. Imported from immuneACCESS, the table was reduced by TCRdb to in-frame sequences with V and J called. These copies leave out some clones; in studies compared against another copy, an unresolved V gene accounts for under half, and the cause of the remainder is not known. That table furnishes V, J and clone size, whereas the DNA furnished D and trimming. For this sample the table gives some 140,000 clones, of which about 90% were detected only once. Roughly 0.54% of the sample is taken by the ten largest.

Each collaborating institution followed its own protocols to collect whole blood in K2EDTA tubes. Collaborator samples were shipped for TCRbeta analysis as frozen whole blood, isolated PBMCs, or DNA extracted from either sample type. The chain employs TRBV30 and TRBJ1-6, with no reliable assignment of the D segment. The sequenced material came from peripheral blood. This receptor was identified in a man in his fifties with acute or convalescent COVID-19. The bases are TGTGCCTGGACGCCTGCGGGGTCGGGTTCACCCCTCCACTTT. Translated, this gives CAWTPAGSGSPLHF.